The sample holds a few counts of the clone carrying this T cell receptor (beta chain). The sample originates from a study of T cell repertoires in cytomegalovirus infection. TCRdb used MiXCR to reprocess the reads, holding one entry per CDR3 protein. The repertoire has roughly 250,000 distinct CDR3 sequences, under 25% of them found once; the top ten carry 15% to 20%. V shed 5 bases, J shed 5 bases, and the junction held 9 bases outside the gene matches. Looked up from germline, CDR1 is MDHEN and CDR2 is SYDVKM. CDR3 length: 14 residues. The genes are TRBV28 and TRBJ2-7; 7 bases match TRBD1. What was sequenced was CD8+ T cells from PBMCs. This TCR was sampled from a human donor in good health (CMV status not recorded). Some clones in this sample may be carry-over from other donors' samples. CDR3 region: CASSLLTGPNEQYF. DNA of the CDR3: TGTGCCAGCAGTCTCTTGACAGGGCCTAACGAGCAGTACTTC.